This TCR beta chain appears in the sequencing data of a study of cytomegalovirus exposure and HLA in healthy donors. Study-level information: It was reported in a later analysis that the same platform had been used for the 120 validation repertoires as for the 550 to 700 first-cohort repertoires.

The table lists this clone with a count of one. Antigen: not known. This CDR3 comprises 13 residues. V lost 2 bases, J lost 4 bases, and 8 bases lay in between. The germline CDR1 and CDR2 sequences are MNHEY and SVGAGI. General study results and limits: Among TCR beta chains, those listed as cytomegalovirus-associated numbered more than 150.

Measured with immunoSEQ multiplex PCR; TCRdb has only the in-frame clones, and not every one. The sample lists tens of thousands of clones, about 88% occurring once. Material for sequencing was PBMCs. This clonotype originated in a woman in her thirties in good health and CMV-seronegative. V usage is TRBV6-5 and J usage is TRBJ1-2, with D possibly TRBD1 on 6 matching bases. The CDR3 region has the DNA TGTGCCAGCAGTTACAGGGGGACCTATGGCTACACCTTC. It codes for CASSYRGTYGYTF.